These 7 T cell receptor beta chains share one sample of origin, sequenced in a study of beta chain features in type 1 diabetes. Findings and caveats of the study: A moderate, significant TCRB CDR3 shortening appeared in type 1 diabetes across four CD4+ subsets.

No antigen is known for these receptors. The entirety of the isolated RNA underwent reverse transcription, so expressed TCRB transcripts were sequenced. Assay: immunoSEQ multiplex PCR; the TCRdb copy retains only in-frame clones and omits some. The sample has about 190,000 clones; approximately 8% are singletons. Sequences were obtained from central memory CD4+ T cells from blood. These receptors were collected from a man aged 18-30 years with type 1 diabetes.

This clone was recorded at least ten times. J is TRBJ2-4 and V is TRBV15; 9 bases align to TRBD1. Germline V lookup: CDR1 LNHNV, CDR2 YYDKDF (reference sequence). There are 14 residues in the CDR3. V lost 3 bases and J lost 6; bases outside the gene matches: 3. This CDR3 is CATSSRTGANIQYF. The CDR3 coding sequence is TGTGCCACCAGCAGCCGGACAGGGGCAAACATTCAGTACTTC.

The chain couples TRBV23-1 to TRBJ1-1, with D hard to call. TRBV23-1 is an ORF, with its function uncertain. V was clipped by 7 bases and J by 11 bases, with 11 bases between them. There are 10 residues in the CDR3. The CDR3 DNA reads TGCGCCAGCACCAAAAAATTGGCTTTCTTT. This translates into CASTKKLAFF.

This chain joins TRBV2 and TRBJ1-2; 10 positions agree with TRBD1. J lost 5 bases, V lost 10 bases, and 7 bases had no gene match. The CDR3 is 13 amino acids. Germline lookup yields CDR1 SNHLY and CDR2 FYNNEI. CDR3 sequence: CAKRGTGVYGYTF. CDR3 DNA sequence: TGTGCCAAAAGAGGGACAGGGGTTTATGGCTACACCTTC.

This clone was counted a few times. V is TRBV28 and J is TRBJ2-2; 11 bases align to TRBD2. Germline CDR1 and CDR2: MDHEN and SYDVKM. With 7 bases clipped from V and 8 bases from J, the junction kept 9 bases outside the gene matches. This CDR3 has 15 amino acids. CDR3 protein: CASTSAGLAGGELFF. The CDR3 region has the DNA TGTGCCAGCACCTCCGCCGGACTAGCGGGTGGGGAGCTGTTTTTT.

The rearrangement links TRBV9 to TRBJ2-1, with D maybe TRBD2 (6 bases). Trimming shortened V by 0 bases and J by 2 bases, and 6 bases separated the two germline ends. CDR3 length: 14 residues. Per germline, CDR1 SGDLS and CDR2 YYNGEE. CDR3 coding DNA: TGTGCCAGCAGCGTAGGGGGGGCCTACAATGAGCAGTTCTTC. It encodes CASSVGGAYNEQFF.

The sample holds a few counts of this clone. The chain employs TRBV4-3 and TRBJ2-5; no definite D call. This CDR3 is 15 amino acids long. Germline values: CDR1 LGHNA, CDR2 YSLEER. V was pared by 0 bases and J by 0 bases, with 8 bases between. CDR3 amino acids: CASSQERRYQETQYF. The CDR3 coding sequence is TGCGCCAGCAGCCAAGAACGGAGATACCAAGAGACCCAGTACTTC.

The J gene is TRBJ2-1, the V gene TRBV11-2; no firm D call. CDR3 size: 15 residues. Trimming stripped 4 bases from V and 7 bases from J, with 17 bases between. Looked up from germline, CDR1 is SGHAT and CDR2 is FQNNGV. CDR3 loop: CASSSRLPPRNEQFF. The DNA for the CDR3 is TGTGCCAGCAGCTCCAGGCTACCGCCCCGGAATGAGCAGTTCTTC.